The present T cell receptor beta chain was sequenced within a study of control samples from healthy donors and cancer patients. TCRdb keeps only in-frame clones here, not all; method: immunoSEQ multiplex PCR. The sample lists 30,000 to 40,000 clones, roughly 92% occurring once. The CDR3 is 19 residues long. The germline V gene encodes CDR1 MNHEY and CDR2 SMNVEV (reference sequence). Trimming cost V 5 bases and J 0 bases, with 20 bases left between them. The chain combines TRBV27 with TRBJ2-6; the D is unclear. The sequenced sample was PBMCs. The receptor's source is a man aged 40-49 years with colorectal cancer. The CDR3 nucleotides read TGTGCCAGCAGTAAAAGACCACCCGGGCCTCACTCTGGGGCCAACGTCCTGACTTTC. The encoded protein is CASSKRPPGPHSGANVLTF. Using reference TRBV27 and TRBJ2-6 for the parts outside the CDR3, the full variable domain is EAQVTQNPRYLITVTGKKLTVTCSQNMNHEYMSWYRQDPGLGLRQIYYSMNVEVTDKGDVPEGYKVSRKEKRNFPLILESPSPNQTSLYFCASSKRPPGPHSGANVLTFGAGSRLTVL.